Presented here are 32 T cell receptor beta chains from one specimen sequenced in a study of blood T cells in healthy people across ages. The second PCR ran about 6 to 12 cycles with a sample-barcoded 5' primer and J-beta primers. TCRdb passed the 5' RACE reads through MiXCR, listing each CDR3 protein once. The table has roughly 1,500,000 distinct CDR3 sequences, roughly 32% seen once. What was sequenced was blood. Receptors were obtained from a woman younger than 45 in good health.

This clonotype was counted ten times or more. The chain links TRBV4-1 to TRBJ2-7; D ambiguous. CDR3 length equals 15 residues. Germline V CDR1 and CDR2: MGHRA, YSYEKL. V was cut by 1 base and J by 2 bases, with 12 bases left in between. The CDR3 loop reads CASSQGPSAAYEQYF. The CDR3 DNA sequence: TGCGCCAGCAGCCAAGGGCCATCGGCGGCCTACGAGCAGTACTTC.

This clonotype was recorded a few times. V and J are TRBV27 and TRBJ2-5, with a tentative D call TRBD1 (5 bases). This CDR3 spans 14 amino acids. Trimming removed 10 bases from V and 1 base from J, with 16 bases in between. Germline CDR1 reads MNHEY; CDR2 reads SMNVEV (reference sequence). The CDR3 DNA is TGTGCCACCAAGCTGTTTGGGGCCCAAGAGACCCAGTACTTC. This translates into CATKLFGAQETQYF.

The V and J genes are TRBV12-3 or TRBV12-4 and TRBJ2-1, with 10 bases matching TRBD2. This CDR3 is 16 amino acids long. V was clipped by 3 bases and J by 3 bases; unmatched bases: 5. This CDR3 is CASSFGLAGVYNEQFF. In DNA, the CDR3 is TGTGCCAGCAGTTTCGGTCTAGCGGGGGTCTACAATGAGCAGTTCTTC.

This clonotype appeared a few times. This sequence joins TRBV9 and TRBJ2-7, with 8 bases matching TRBD1. CDR1 is SGDLS, CDR2 YYNGEE, per germline. V trimming: 0 bases; J trimming: 5 bases; junction bases outside the gene matches: 10. CDR3 size: 16 residues. The CDR3 nucleotides are TGTGCCAGCAGCGTAGATTCTTGGCAGGGGGCCCACGAGCAGTACTTC. It translates to CASSVDSWQGAHEQYF.

The V call is TRBV6-1, the J call TRBJ2-3, with no clear D. Trimming stripped 6 bases from V and 0 bases from J, with 13 bases between. CDR3 length: 15 residues. Germline V gene sequence: CDR1 MNHNS, CDR2 SASEGT. DNA for the CDR3: TGTGCCAGCAGATCCCCTAGATCTAGCACAGATACGCAGTATTTT. Translating it yields CASRSPRSSTDTQYF.

This clonotype was found a few times. The chain links TRBV3-1 to TRBJ2-3; 8 bases match TRBD2. The J segment lost 4 bases and the V segment lost 4 bases, leaving 7 bases of the junction unmatched. CDR3 length equals 15 residues. Germline V gene data show CDR1 as LGHDT and CDR2 as YNNKEL (reference sequence). In DNA form, the CDR3 reads TGTGCCAGCAGCCCGGGACTAGACCGCCCAGATACGCAGTATTTT. It yields the protein CASSPGLDRPDTQYF.

The chain couples TRBV15 to TRBJ1-1; D gene unclear. Trimming took 0 bases from V and 5 from J, leaving 4 bases between them. Germline V CDR1 and CDR2: LNHNV, YYDKDF (reference sequence). The CDR3 length is 12 residues. CDR3 residues: CATSRDGTEAFF. The CDR3 DNA sequence: TGTGCCACCAGCAGAGATGGGACTGAAGCTTTCTTT.

Remarks on this clonotype: Relative to the germline gene, one junction end is altered; a read error may explain this. The chain uses TRBV4-1 and TRBJ1-1; no reliable D call. CDR3 size: 14 residues. Germline V CDR1 and CDR2: MGHRA, YSYEKL. The CDR3 reads CASSQVQRNTEAFF. The CDR3 DNA reads as TGTGCCAGCAGCCAAGTTCAGAGGAACACTGAAGCTTTCTTT.

The V and J genes are TRBV7-9 and TRBJ2-6; D may correspond to TRBD1 or TRBD2 (6 bases each). This CDR3 contains 16 residues. Deletions cut 5 bases from V and 2 bases from J, with 13 bases between. The germline CDR1 and CDR2 sequences are SEHNR and FQNEAQ (reference sequence). The CDR3: CASSPKGGTGANVLTF. As DNA, the CDR3 is TGTGCCAGCAGCCCGAAAGGGGGGACTGGGGCCAACGTCCTGACTTTC.

The V call is TRBV5-1, the J call TRBJ2-3; TRBD2 agrees at 9 bases. Germline V gives CDR1 SGHRS, CDR2 YFSETQ. This CDR3 comprises 15 residues. J was trimmed by 4 bases and V by 4 bases; bases with no gene match: 7. The DNA for the CDR3 is TGCGCCAGCAGCCCAGGGACTAGCCGCGCAGATACGCAGTATTTT. This translates into CASSPGTSRADTQYF. Full variable domain (remainder filled in from reference TRBV5-1 and TRBJ2-3): KAGVTQTPRYLIKTRGQQVTLSCSPISGHRSVSWYQQTPGQGLQFLFEYFSETQRNKGNFPGRFSGRQFSNSRSEMNVSTLELGDSALYLCASSPGTSRADTQYFGPGTRLTVL.

The chain employs TRBV20-1 and TRBJ2-7, with TRBD2 matching over 7 bases. Unmatched junction bases numbered 12, after V lost 1 base and J lost 3 bases. The V gene's germline CDR1 is DFQATT and CDR2 SNEGSKA (reference sequence). This CDR3 spans 16 amino acids. CDR3 in DNA: TGCAGTGCTAGAGTTGGGAGGGACTCCCGTGGCTACGAGCAGTACTTC. Translated: CSARVGRDSRGYEQYF.

This clonotype was seen more than once but under ten times. The rearrangement uses TRBV27 and TRBJ2-7, with 10 bases aligning to TRBD2. CDR1 and CDR2 from the germline V gene are MNHEY and SMNVEV (reference sequence). J was trimmed by 4 bases and V by 6 bases; bases with no gene match: 6. This CDR3 region has 14 residues. CDR3 coding DNA: TGTGCCAGCAGAGCGGGAGGGCCAGGTTACGAGCAGTACTTC. Its translation is CASRAGGPGYEQYF.

The chain has TRBV27 and TRBJ2-7; tentative D call: TRBD1 (6 bases). CDR3 size: 16 residues. CDR1 is MNHEY, CDR2 SMNVEV, per germline (reference sequence). Trimming took 4 bases from V and 3 from J, leaving 19 bases between them. CDR3 sequence reads: CASSSPSDSRGYEQYF. The CDR3 DNA reads TGTGCCAGCAGTTCTCCCTCGGACAGTAGAGGCTACGAGCAGTACTTC.

This chain uses TRBV4-1 with TRBJ2-6, with D unresolved. V lost 3 bases, J lost 0 bases, and 6 bases lay in between. The CDR3 totals 15 residues. Germline values: CDR1 MGHRA, CDR2 YSYEKL. CDR3 sequence (DNA): TGCGCCAGCAGCCAGTTCTTCTCTGGGGCCAACGTCCTGACTTTC. The encoded protein is CASSQFFSGANVLTF.

This clonotype appeared many times. The genes are TRBV7-2 and TRBJ2-1; no clear D. This CDR3 has 14 residues. The V and J ends lost 0 bases and 8 bases respectively, with 11 bases between them. Germline V lookup: CDR1 SGHTA, CDR2 FQGNSA. The CDR3 reads CASSLAVLGYEQFF. CDR3 DNA: TGTGCCAGCAGCTTAGCCGTCCTAGGTTATGAGCAGTTCTTC.

As concerns this clonotype: At one of its ends the junction is not consistent with the germline gene, which may arise from a read error. The rearrangement links TRBV12-3 or TRBV12-4 to TRBJ1-5; D not certain. CDR3 length: 14 residues. The DNA for the CDR3 is TGTGCCGGCAGTTTGACCAGACCCTATCAGCCCCAGCATTTT. Its protein product is CAGSLTRPYQPQHF.

V gene TRBV7-7 combines with J gene TRBJ2-2; D is possibly TRBD1 or TRBD2 (6 bases each). Germline V gene sequence: CDR1 SSHAT, CDR2 FNYEAQ (reference sequence). This CDR3 has 16 amino acids. V was cut by 3 bases and J by 4 bases, with 15 bases left in between. Written as DNA, the CDR3 is TGTGCCAGCAGCTTGCGAGGAGGGGGGTCCACCGGGGAGCTGTTTTTT. Its translation: CASSLRGGGSTGELFF.

V usage is TRBV4-1 and J usage is TRBJ2-1; 7 bases match TRBD2. The germline V gene encodes CDR1 MGHRA and CDR2 YSYEKL. J lost 3 bases, V lost 4 bases, and 9 bases had no gene match. The CDR3 has 16 residues. Here the CDR3 reads CASSPSRGGVYNEQFF. CDR3 nucleotide sequence: TGCGCCAGCAGCCCTAGCCGTGGGGGGGTCTACAATGAGCAGTTCTTC.

CDR3 bases: TGTGCCAGCAGCCAAGACCCCGGGACAGGGGGCGACGAGCAGTACTTC. The encoded protein is CASSQDPGTGGDEQYF. V is TRBV3-1 and J is TRBJ2-7; 12 bases align to TRBD1. J was trimmed by 5 bases and V by 0 bases; bases with no gene match: 5. Germline V lookup: CDR1 LGHDT, CDR2 YNNKEL (reference sequence). The CDR3 length is 16 residues.

This clonotype was picked up many times. V usage is TRBV20-1 and J usage is TRBJ1-1, with TRBD1 as a possible D gene (5 bases). CDR1 and CDR2 from the germline V gene are DFQATT and SNEGSKA (reference sequence). The CDR3 is 15 residues long. The V and J ends lost 3 bases and 2 bases respectively, with 16 bases between them. Here the CDR3 reads CSASPLIDSNTEAFF. DNA of the CDR3: TGCAGTGCTAGTCCACTAATCGACAGCAACACTGAAGCTTTCTTT.

The count of this clonotype is one. The gene calls are TRBV3-1 and TRBJ2-1; a possible D gene is TRBD2 (5 bases). This CDR3 spans 16 amino acids. Trimming took 4 bases from V and 0 from J, leaving 13 bases between them. The germline V gene has CDR1 LGHDT and CDR2 YNNKEL (reference sequence). The CDR3 is CASSPALARSYNEQFF. The CDR3 bases are TGTGCCAGCAGCCCAGCGCTAGCTCGCTCCTACAATGAGCAGTTCTTC.

The chain carries TRBV11-1 and TRBJ2-1; 10 bases align to TRBD2. The CDR3 runs to 12 residues. Losses at the gene ends were 6 bases for V and 9 bases for J; bases not matched to a gene: 2. Germline V lookup: CDR1 SGHAT, CDR2 FQDESV (reference sequence). The CDR3 bases are TGTGCCAGCAGTCGGACTAGCGGTGAGCAGTTCTTC. This encodes CASSRTSGEQFF.

This clonotype was counted only a few times. The chain links TRBV30 to TRBJ1-2, with TRBD1 matching over 7 bases. Germline CDR1 reads GTSNPN; CDR2 reads SVGIG (reference sequence). The length of the CDR3 is 13 residues. V lost 1 base, J lost 9 bases, and 8 bases stayed unmatched. The CDR3 spells CAWSAGTAVSYTF. The CDR3 DNA reads TGTGCCTGGAGTGCCGGGACAGCCGTCAGCTACACCTTC. Together with reference TRBV30 and TRBJ1-2, the CDR3 gives the full variable domain: SQTIHQWPATLVQPVGSPLSLECTVEGTSNPNLYWYRQAAGRGLQLLFYSVGIGQISSEVPQNLSASRPQDRQFILSSKKLLLSDSGFYLCAWSAGTAVSYTFGSGTRLTVV.

The chain is built from TRBV25-1 and TRBJ1-6, with D possibly being TRBD1 (5 bases). The CDR3 sequence is 13 residues long. From germline, CDR1 is MGHDK and CDR2 SYGVNS. V was cut by 3 bases and J by 10 bases, with 10 bases left in between. The CDR3 loop is CASSEGPRSPLHF. The CDR3, as DNA: TGTGCCAGCAGTGAGGGACCGAGATCACCCCTCCACTTT.

The genes are TRBV7-9 and TRBJ2-5; unclear D gene. This CDR3 contains 15 residues. Trimming cost V 3 bases and J 5 bases, with 16 bases left between them. Germline V gene sequence: CDR1 SEHNR, CDR2 FQNEAQ (reference sequence). This CDR3 is CASSLKTARVETQYF. The CDR3 bases are TGTGCCAGCAGCTTGAAGACTGCACGCGTGGAGACCCAGTACTTC.

The chain is built from TRBV20-1 and TRBJ2-3; TRBD2 agrees at 9 bases. CDR3 length: 13 amino acids. After removal of 8 bases from V and 5 bases from J, the junction contained 8 bases not matched to a gene. Germline V gene lookup returns CDR1 DFQATT and CDR2 SNEGSKA (reference sequence). The CDR3 DNA reads TGCAGTATAGCGGGAGAGTATGGAGATACGCAGTATTTT. Amino acids: CSIAGEYGDTQYF.

The table lists this clonotype with many counts. The chain recombines TRBV28 with TRBJ2-7, with D unresolved. From germline, CDR1 is MDHEN and CDR2 SYDVKM. The CDR3 is 13 residues long. V lost 5 bases and J 0 bases, leaving 8 bases between the germline ends. The CDR3 coding sequence is TGTGCCAGCAGTATGATCAGCTCCTACGAGCAGTACTTC. Translated: CASSMISSYEQYF.

This clonotype has a count of ten or more. In DNA, the CDR3 is TGCAGTGCTAGTAAAGGGCTCTGGGAAGGCTACACCTTC. Encoded protein: CSASKGLWEGYTF. V and J are TRBV20-1 and TRBJ1-2; D gene uncertain. The CDR3 is made up of 13 amino acids. Germline V gene lookup returns CDR1 DFQATT and CDR2 SNEGSKA (reference sequence). V was clipped by 3 bases and J by 8 bases, with 16 bases between them.

Turning to this clonotype: This could be a read error, since a much larger clone is one nucleotide away. J is TRBJ2-7 and V is TRBV10-3; the D gene is possibly TRBD2 (5 bases). Germline V CDR1 and CDR2: ENHRY, SYGVKD. The CDR3 runs to 17 residues. The V end lost 2 bases, the J end lost 3 bases, and 20 bases lay between the germline ends. As DNA, the CDR3 is TGTGCCATCAGTGAGGGTGCGGGTGAGGGTTTGAGCTACGAGCAGTACTTC. As protein: CAISEGAGEGLSYEQYF.

The CDR3 here is CASSESTGGSAEQYF. The CDR3 bases are TGCGCCAGCAGTGAGTCGACGGGGGGTAGTGCCGAGCAGTACTTC. The rearrangement joins TRBV10-2 to TRBJ2-7; TRBD2 matches 7 bases. This CDR3 region has 15 residues. In germline, CDR1 is WSHSY, CDR2 SAAADI. V was pared by 0 bases and J by 6 bases, with 8 bases of the junction left unmatched.

This clonotype turned up a few times. This chain links TRBV12-3 or TRBV12-4 with TRBJ1-2, with D hard to call. Trimming removed 5 bases from V and 3 bases from J, with 19 bases in between. The CDR3 sequence is 16 residues long. The CDR3 loop is CASSPRTQVLDYGYTF. The CDR3, as DNA: TGTGCCAGCAGTCCTAGAACCCAGGTCCTCGACTATGGCTACACCTTC.

This rearrangement joins TRBV18 to TRBJ1-1, with D unresolved. The CDR3 totals 14 residues. Germline V gives CDR1 KGHSH, CDR2 LQKENI. V was trimmed by 1 base and J by 4 bases, leaving 10 bases between them. This CDR3 reads CASSPREMGTEAFF. CDR3 bases: TGTGCCAGCTCACCACGGGAGATGGGCACTGAAGCTTTCTTT.